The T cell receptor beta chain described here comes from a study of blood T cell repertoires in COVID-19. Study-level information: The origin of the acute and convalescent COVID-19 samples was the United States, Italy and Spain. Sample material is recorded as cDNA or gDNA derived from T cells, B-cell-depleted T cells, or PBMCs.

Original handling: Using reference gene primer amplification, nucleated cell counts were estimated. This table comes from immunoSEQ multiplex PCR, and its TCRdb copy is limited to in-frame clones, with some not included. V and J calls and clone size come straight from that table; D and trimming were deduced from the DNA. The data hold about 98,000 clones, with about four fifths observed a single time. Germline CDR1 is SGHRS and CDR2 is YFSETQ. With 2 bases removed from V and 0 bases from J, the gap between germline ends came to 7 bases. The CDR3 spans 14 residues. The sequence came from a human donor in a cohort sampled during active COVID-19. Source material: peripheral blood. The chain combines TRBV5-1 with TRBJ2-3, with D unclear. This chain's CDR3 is CASSFSTSTDTQYF. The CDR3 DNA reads TGCGCCAGCAGCTTTAGCACTAGCACAGATACGCAGTATTTT.